This TCR beta chain was recovered during a study of shared clonotypes between healthy human individuals. General observations from the study: Memory subsets had estimated richness that was generally smaller than that of naive subsets.

For this clone: Its antigen is still unknown.

TCRdb's copy holds only in-frame clones and misses some; the assay was immunoSEQ multiplex PCR. Among 800,000 to 1,200,000 clones listed, about 80% were seen once. This CDR3 contains 21 residues. CDR1 is MNHEY, CDR2 SMNVEV, per germline (reference sequence). V shed 5 bases, J shed 6 bases, and the junction held 27 bases outside the gene matches. The receptor was derived from a man between 18 and 35 years old in good health. Some clones in this sample may be carry-over from other donors' samples. The source material was memory CD4+ T cells from PBMCs. Subset in this sample: CD45RA-negative fraction. The V gene is TRBV27, the J gene TRBJ1-1; 10 positions agree with TRBD1. CDR3 sequence: CASSREPPFGTGVNWGAEAFF. CDR3 sequence (DNA): TGTGCCAGCAGTCGAGAGCCTCCCTTCGGGACAGGGGTCAATTGGGGGGCTGAAGCTTTCTTT.